The rows below give T cell receptor beta chains drawn from one sample of a study of beta chain features in type 1 diabetes. The method was immunoSEQ multiplex PCR; TCRdb's version includes in-frame clones alone and lacks a portion of them. The profile shows some 15,000 clones, more than 65% of them singletons. Input material: Tregs from blood. Receptor source: a man aged 30 to 45 with type 1 diabetes. The CDR3 runs from the conserved cysteine through the conserved F or W. The order of the fields is CDR3 protein, CDR3 DNA, J gene, D gene, clone size, V gene. D genes are given only for firm matches. Clone size is stated in some rows and not others, as once, few, many or a class when expanded.

CASSSRYEQFF | TGTGCCAGCAGTTCTCGTTATGAGCAGTTCTTC | TRBJ2-1 | . | . | TRBV6-1
CASSSRTHGAQYF | TGCGCCAGCAGCTCGCGGACCCACGGGGCCCAGTACTTC | TRBJ2-5 | . | . | TRBV5-1
CSVDRQGATGELFF | TGCAGCGTAGACAGGCAGGGGGCCACCGGGGAGCTGTTTTTT | TRBJ2-2 | TRBD1 | . | TRBV29-1
CASSDLGGTQYF | TGTGCCAGCAGTGATTTAGGAGGTACGCAGTATTTT | TRBJ2-3 | . | . | TRBV6-1
CASSLVGNQNEQFF | TGTGCCAGCAGCTTGGTGGGCAATCAGAATGAGCAGTTCTTC | TRBJ2-1 | . | . | TRBV5-6
CASGQGPTTDTQYF | TGTGCCTCGGGACAGGGCCCTACCACAGATACGCAGTATTTT | TRBJ2-3 | TRBD1 | once | TRBV6-1
CASSVYRGETEAFF | TGTGCCAGCAGTGTTTACAGGGGGGAGACTGAAGCTTTCTTT | TRBJ1-1 | TRBD1 | few | TRBV6-1
CASSFRGSGTSGNNEQFF | TGCGCCAGCAGCTTCCGCGGATCCGGGACTAGCGGAAACAATGAGCAGTTCTTC | TRBJ2-1 | TRBD2 | few | TRBV5-1
CASSSGLAGATETQYF | TGCGCCAGCAGCTCGGGACTAGCGGGAGCCACAGAGACCCAGTACTTC | TRBJ2-5 | TRBD2 | . | TRBV4-1
CASRTGPNYGYTF | TGTGCCAGTCGGACAGGGCCTAACTATGGCTACACCTTC | TRBJ1-2 | TRBD1 | few | TRBV19
CSAWRGQDTEAFF | TGCAGCGCCTGGAGGGGGCAGGACACTGAAGCTTTCTTT | TRBJ1-1 | TRBD1 | few | TRBV29-1
CASSRYRDSQETQYF | TGTGCCAGCTCACGGTACCGGGACAGCCAAGAGACCCAGTACTTC | TRBJ2-5 | TRBD1 | . | TRBV18
CASRSGQGTDTQYF | TGTGCCAGTAGGTCGGGACAGGGAACAGATACGCAGTATTTT | TRBJ2-3 | TRBD1 | . | TRBV19
CASSLGDRATNEKLFF | TGTGCCAGCAGCTTAGGCGACCGGGCAACTAATGAAAAACTGTTTTTT | TRBJ1-4 | . | . | TRBV11-2
CASSLVASSEAFF | TGTGCCAGCAGCTTAGTAGCATCCAGTGAAGCTTTCTTT | TRBJ1-1 | . | . | TRBV11-3